The TCR beta chain under discussion was sequenced for a study of identical twins. This clonotype was recorded at least ten times. V was clipped by 8 bases and J by 7 bases; unmatched bases: 6. The CDR3 extends over 13 amino acids. TCRdb processed the 5' RACE reads anew with MiXCR; each CDR3 protein has one entry. The sample lists around 670,000 distinct CDR3 sequences, 5.5% to 6.5% seen once, with 1.5% to 2% in the top ten. This TCR was sampled from a man aged 18 to 29 in good health. The sequenced sample was naive T cells sorted from blood. The rearrangement uses TRBV12-3 or TRBV12-4 and TRBJ2-3, with TRBD2 identical over 10 bases. Here the CDR3 reads CASATSGFYTQYF. The CDR3, as DNA: TGTGCCAGCGCGACTAGCGGGTTTTATACGCAGTATTTT.